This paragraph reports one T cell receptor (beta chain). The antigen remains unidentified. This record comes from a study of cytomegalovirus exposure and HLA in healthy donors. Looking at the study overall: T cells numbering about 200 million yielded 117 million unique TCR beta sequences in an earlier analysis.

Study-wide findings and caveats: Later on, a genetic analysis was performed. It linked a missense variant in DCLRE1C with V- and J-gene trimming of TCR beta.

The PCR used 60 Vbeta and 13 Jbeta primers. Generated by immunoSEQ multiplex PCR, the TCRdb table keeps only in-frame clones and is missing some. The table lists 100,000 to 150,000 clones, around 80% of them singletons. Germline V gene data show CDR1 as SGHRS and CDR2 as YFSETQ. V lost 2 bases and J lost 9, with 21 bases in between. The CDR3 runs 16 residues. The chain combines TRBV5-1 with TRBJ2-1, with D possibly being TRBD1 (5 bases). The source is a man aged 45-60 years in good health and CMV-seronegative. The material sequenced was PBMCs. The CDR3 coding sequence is TGCGCCAGCAGCTTATCGGCCAGCAGTCAGGGAAGTGAGCAGTTCTTC. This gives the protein CASSLSASSQGSEQFF.